The 14 T cell receptor beta chains below were found in one sample sequenced in a study of blood T cell repertoires in COVID-19. Measured with immunoSEQ multiplex PCR; TCRdb has only the in-frame clones, and not every one. The sample lists 150,000 to 200,000 clones, around 81% seen once, with 7.5% in the top ten. The sample was PBMCs or T cells enriched from blood (not recorded which). The receptor source for this set is a man between 40 and 49 years old who had recovered from COVID-19.

CDR3 coding DNA: TGTGCCAGCAGTTTAGAGGGGGCGGGCACCGGGGAGCTGTTTTTT. This codes for CASSLEGAGTGELFF. The J gene is TRBJ2-2, the V gene TRBV28; 7 positions match TRBD1. Germline V lookup: CDR1 MDHEN, CDR2 SYDVKM. V lost 2 bases to trimming and J lost 4 bases; unmatched junction nucleotides: 4. This CDR3 spans 15 amino acids.

The chain is built from TRBV19 and TRBJ2-2; 8 positions match TRBD1. J was trimmed by 1 base and V by 4 bases; bases with no gene match: 2. Germline-derived CDR1 and CDR2 are LNHDA and SQIVND (reference sequence). The length of the CDR3 is 15 residues. The CDR3 nucleotides are TGTGCCAGTAGTACCGGGACAGGGAACACCGGGGAGCTGTTTTTT. Its translation: CASSTGTGNTGELFF.

The chain has TRBV7-8 and TRBJ2-2, with 7 bases lining up with TRBD2. The CDR3 has 15 residues. J lost 6 bases, V lost 3 bases, and 7 bases had no gene match. CDR1 and CDR2 (germline): SGHVS, FQNEAQ. CDR3 region: CASSFSGALSGELFF. In DNA, the CDR3 is TGTGCCAGCAGCTTCAGCGGGGCGCTCTCCGGGGAGCTGTTTTTT.

J is TRBJ2-3 and V is TRBV4-1; D is possibly TRBD1 (6 bases). CDR1 is MGHRA and CDR2 is YSYEKL in the germline V gene. CDR3 length equals 16 residues. V gave up 4 bases and J gave up 6 bases, with 20 bases separating them. As DNA, the CDR3 is TGCGCCAGCAGCCGCACCAAACAGGGTAGTGCGGATACGCAGTATTTT. Translation gives CASSRTKQGSADTQYF.

This clone was seen a few times. In DNA, the CDR3 is TGTGCCAGCAGCCAAGATGGAATTGTGGGCAGAATGAACACTGAAGCTTTCTTT. Its translation: CASSQDGIVGRMNTEAFF. The chain employs TRBV3-1 (or the pseudogene TRBV3-2) and TRBJ1-1; D gene ambiguous. Germline V gives CDR1 LGHDT, CDR2 YNNKEL (reference sequence). This CDR3 is 18 amino acids long. V shed 0 bases and J shed 0 bases, with 17 bases lying between them.

V gene TRBV29-1 combines with J gene TRBJ2-1, with D possibly being TRBD2 (7 bases). Germline V gene data show CDR1 as SQVTM and CDR2 as ANQGSEA. The CDR3 totals 16 residues. The V and J ends lost 5 bases and 6 bases respectively, with 23 bases between them. The CDR3 sequence is CSVKKLRGADVNEQFF. The CDR3 DNA reads as TGCAGCGTTAAAAAGCTTCGGGGGGCGGATGTCAATGAGCAGTTCTTC.

CDR3 coding DNA: TGTGCCAGCACCCCGACAGCTCCGCAAGGCTACACCTTC. Encoded protein: CASTPTAPQGYTF. The rearrangement links TRBV6-5 to TRBJ1-2; perhaps TRBD1 as D (5 bases). V shed 7 bases and J shed 8 bases, with 17 bases lying between them. Germline V CDR1 and CDR2: MNHEY, SVGAGI. This CDR3 has 13 residues.

This clone was counted once. The CDR3 DNA reads TGTGCCAGCAGCTCCCGTCAATTCGACAGGATCAAAAACATTCAGTACTTC. This translates into CASSSRQFDRIKNIQYF. The chain is built from TRBV7-2 and TRBJ2-4; the D gene is possibly TRBD1 (6 bases). Germline assignment: CDR1 SGHTA and CDR2 FQGNSA. This CDR3 spans 17 amino acids. V was trimmed by 4 bases and J by 3 bases, leaving 19 bases between them.

The chain employs TRBV29-1 and TRBJ1-2, with D unresolved. Trimming pared 1 base from V and 1 base from J, leaving 10 bases between. Germline V CDR1 and CDR2: SQVTM, ANQGSEA. This CDR3 spans 14 amino acids. The CDR3: CSVEGGDLNYGYTF. CDR3 DNA sequence: TGCAGCGTTGAAGGAGGCGACCTTAACTATGGCTACACCTTC. Filled out from reference TRBV29-1 and TRBJ1-2, the complete variable domain reads SAVISQKPSRDICQRGTSLTIQCQVDSQVTMMFWYRQQPGQSLTLIATANQGSEATYESGFVIDKFPISRPNLTFSTLTVSNMSPEDSSIYLCSVEGGDLNYGYTFGSGTRLTVV.

The chain combines TRBV6-5 with TRBJ1-2; 7 bases are shared with TRBD1. The J segment lost 4 bases and the V segment lost 11 bases, leaving 4 bases of the junction unmatched. The germline V gene encodes CDR1 MNHEY and CDR2 SVGAGI. The CDR3 runs to 11 residues. CDR3: CASTGVYGYTF. The CDR3 bases are TGTGCCTCAACAGGGGTCTATGGCTACACCTTC.

The J gene is TRBJ1-2, the V gene TRBV5-1; D call uncertain. Trimming took off 1 base at V and 3 bases at J, with 7 bases between the two ends. The CDR3 length is 13 residues. Germline V gene sequence: CDR1 SGHRS, CDR2 YFSETQ. Written as DNA, the CDR3 is TGCGCCAGCAGCTTGTCAGAATACTATGGCTACACCTTC. As protein: CASSLSEYYGYTF.

This clone was recorded a few times. The CDR3 coding sequence is TGTGCCAGCAGTGAAGTACAGGGCGTCGAGAAGACTGAAGCTTTCTTT. It encodes CASSEVQGVEKTEAFF. The chain has TRBV2 and TRBJ1-1; D may be TRBD1 (6 bases). Trimming cost V 1 base and J 5 bases, with 17 bases left between them. The CDR3 spans 16 residues. Germline loops: CDR1 SNHLY, CDR2 FYNNEI.

The chain carries TRBV7-2 and TRBJ1-6; D remains unclear. Germline CDR1 and CDR2: SGHTA and FQGNSA. The CDR3 contains 13 residues. Between the trimmed V and J ends, which lost 4 bases and 13 bases, there was a span of 14 bases. The CDR3, as DNA: TGTGCCAGCAGCTCACCGCTATCCCTTCCCCTCCACTTT. Translated, it gives CASSSPLSLPLHF.

The chain is built from TRBV24-1 and TRBJ2-1; TRBD1 matches 7 bases. J gave up 7 bases and V 4 bases, and 9 bases lay outside the gene matches. Per germline, CDR1 KGHDR and CDR2 SFDVKD. CDR3 length: 15 residues. The chain's CDR3 is CATSDHTGTANEQFF. CDR3 bases: TGTGCCACCAGTGACCACACCGGGACAGCTAATGAGCAGTTCTTC.